This T cell receptor beta chain was captured by sequencing in a study of blood T cell repertoires in COVID-19. Study as a whole: Researchers got acute and convalescent COVID-19 samples from the United States, Italy and Spain. In each case, the material was cDNA or gDNA derived from T cells, B-cell-depleted T cells, or PBMCs.

The authors' processing: Amplification with reference gene primers provided the estimates of nucleated cell counts. Data came from immunoSEQ multiplex PCR; TCRdb stores just in-frame clones and leaves some out. V and J calls and clone size are given by that table; D and trimming were obtained from the DNA. The data hold 200,000 to 250,000 clones, with approximately 81% observed a single time. Deletions cut 2 bases from V and 0 bases from J, with 9 bases between. The germline gives CDR1 SGHDT, CDR2 YYEEEE. The CDR3 totals 14 residues. The chain employs TRBV5-6 and TRBJ2-7; TRBD1 might be the D (5 bases). This TCR derives from a woman aged 80 or over with acute or convalescent COVID-19. Sequencing was carried out using peripheral blood. The CDR3 loop is CASSFRADSYEQYF. CDR3 coding DNA: TGTGCCAGCAGCTTCAGGGCAGACTCCTACGAGCAGTACTTC.